This TCR beta chain was identified during a study of long-term antiretroviral therapy in people with HIV. General observations from the study: ART adherence, viral resistance and therapy changes were not recorded.

Notes on this clone: As yet, its antigen is unknown.

The assay used was immunoSEQ (version v3.0), run at survey level. TCRdb's table, derived via immunoSEQ multiplex PCR, lists solely in-frame clones and lacks some. The sample holds 13,000 to 15,000 clones; around three quarters are singletons and the top ten take under 15%. Specimens retained about 0.95-10 million cryopreserved PBMC preceding DNA extraction. Germline lookup yields CDR1 SGHTS and CDR2 YDEGEE. The CDR3 covers 12 residues. V was cut by 4 bases and J by 6 bases, with 8 bases left in between. The source was unsorted PBMCs, collected 3.2 years before starting antiretroviral therapy. The chain uses TRBV5-8 and TRBJ1-5; D is ambiguous. This clonotype was obtained from a middle-aged man with HIV. The CDR3 coding sequence is TGTGCCAGCAGCCTTAGGGTTCAGCCCCAGCATTTT. Amino acids: CASSLRVQPQHF.